The clone carrying this TCR beta chain was found once. Germline CDR1 and CDR2: SGHRS and YFSETQ. V trimming: 3 bases; J trimming: 2 bases; junction bases outside the gene matches: 6. The CDR3 has 16 residues. This sample stems from a study of shared clonotypes between healthy human individuals. Unsorted samples drew genomic DNA from 85 million to 90 million PBMCs. Several immunoSEQ 96-well plates shared each subset's DNA, each plate a replicate. Replicate PCRs were loaded with approximately 300 ng DNA from unsorted PBMC, some 30,000 T cell genomes. Scientists sequenced DNA from unsorted PBMC on ten immunoSEQ deep assay plates. TCRdb's table, derived via immunoSEQ multiplex PCR, lists solely in-frame clones and lacks some. The sample shows roughly 490,000 clones, less than 80% of them seen only once.

What was sequenced was PBMCs. The V and J genes are TRBV5-1 and TRBJ2-2; 8 nucleotides agree with TRBD1. This receptor was obtained from a woman aged 35 to 49 in good health. Some clones in this sample may be carry-over from other donors' samples. CDR3 DNA sequence: TGCGCCAGCAGCTACGGACAGGGAGAAAACACCGGGGAGCTGTTTTTT. Encoded protein: CASSYGQGENTGELFF.